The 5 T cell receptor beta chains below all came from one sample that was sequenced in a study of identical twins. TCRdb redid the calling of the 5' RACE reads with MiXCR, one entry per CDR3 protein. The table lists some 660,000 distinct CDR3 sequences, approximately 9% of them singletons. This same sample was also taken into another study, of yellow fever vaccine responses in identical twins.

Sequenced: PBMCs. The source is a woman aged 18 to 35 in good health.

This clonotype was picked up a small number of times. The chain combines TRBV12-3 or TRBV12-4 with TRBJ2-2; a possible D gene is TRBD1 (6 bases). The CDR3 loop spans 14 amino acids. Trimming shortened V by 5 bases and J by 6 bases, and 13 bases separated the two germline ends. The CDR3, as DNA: TGTGCCAGCAGTCAACGGACAGTTTCCGGGGAGCTGTTTTTT. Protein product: CASSQRTVSGELFF.

The CDR3 spells CSASLERGLYEQYF. Here the CDR3 DNA reads TGCAGTGCTTCCCTGGAGCGGGGGCTTTACGAGCAGTACTTC. The V and J genes are TRBV20-1 and TRBJ2-7; 8 bases agree with TRBD2. The CDR3 has 14 residues. Germline V CDR1 and CDR2: DFQATT, SNEGSKA (reference sequence). After removal of 5 bases from V and 4 bases from J, the junction contained 10 bases not matched to a gene.

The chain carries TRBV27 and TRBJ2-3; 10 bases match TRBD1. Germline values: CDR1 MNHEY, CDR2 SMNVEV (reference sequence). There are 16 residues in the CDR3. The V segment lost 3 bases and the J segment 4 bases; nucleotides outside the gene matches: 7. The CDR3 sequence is CASSLSGTGVADTQYF. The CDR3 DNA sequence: TGTGCCAGCAGTTTGTCCGGGACAGGGGTCGCAGATACGCAGTATTTT.

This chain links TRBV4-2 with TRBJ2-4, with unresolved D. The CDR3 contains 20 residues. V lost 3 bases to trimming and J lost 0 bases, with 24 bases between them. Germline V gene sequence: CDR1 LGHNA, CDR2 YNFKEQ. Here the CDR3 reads CASSQNTQTRQTIAKNIQYF. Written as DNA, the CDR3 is TGTGCCAGCAGCCAGAACACACAAACCCGACAAACTATAGCCAAAAACATTCAGTACTTC.

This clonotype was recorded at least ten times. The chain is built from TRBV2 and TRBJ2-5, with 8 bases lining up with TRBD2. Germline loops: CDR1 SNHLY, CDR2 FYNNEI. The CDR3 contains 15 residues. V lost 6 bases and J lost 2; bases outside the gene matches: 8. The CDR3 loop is CASRARAGAQETQYF. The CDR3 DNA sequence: TGTGCCAGCAGAGCAAGAGCGGGGGCACAAGAGACCCAGTACTTC. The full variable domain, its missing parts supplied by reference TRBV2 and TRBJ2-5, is EPEVTQTPSHQVTQMGQEVILRCVPISNHLYFYWYRQILGQKVEFLVSFYNNEISEKSEIFDDQFSVERPDGSNFTLKIRSTKLEDSAMYFCASRARAGAQETQYFGPGTRLLVL.